These 7 T cell receptor beta chains came from one sample sequenced in a study of T cell repertoires in cytomegalovirus infection (dated 2019 in TCRdb). TCRdb lists the instrument as Illumina HiSeq 1500. The public sequencing data were trimmed at Q25 with fastp and processed into clonotypes with MiXCR by TCRdb, which kept only in-frame beta chains. Rows with a matching CDR3 protein are joined into one entry that keeps the most common DNA and genes. This sample gives hundreds of thousands of distinct CDR3 sequences in total; 20% to 30% of them show up just once. Less than 10% of the sample comes from the top ten. Sequencing was done on a sample of CD8+ T cells from PBMCs. The receptors shown here come from a human donor in good health (CMV status not recorded). Some clones in this sample may be carry-over from other donors' samples.

This clonotype came up a few times. The rearrangement links TRBV4-2 to TRBJ2-5; perhaps TRBD2 as D (7 bases). Looked up from germline, CDR1 is LGHNA and CDR2 is YNFKEQ. V dropped 0 bases and J dropped 7 bases, with 15 bases sitting between them. CDR3 length: 15 amino acids. As DNA, the CDR3 is TGTGCCAGCAGCCAAGAGGAAACGGGGGGCGGGACCCAGTACTTC. It is translated as CASSQEETGGGTQYF.

This clonotype occurred many times. The chain carries TRBV7-9 and TRBJ1-2, with no clear D. The V gene lost 2 bases and the J gene lost 6 bases, with 10 bases spanning the gap. The CDR3 runs 13 residues. From germline, CDR1 is SEHNR and CDR2 FQNEAQ (reference sequence). The CDR3 region has the DNA TGTGCCAGCAGCTTAAGCCCCCGTCATGGCTACACCTTC. Its protein is CASSLSPRHGYTF.

This clonotype was recorded only once. A read error may explain this, as a much larger clone is one base away. V is TRBV7-2 and J is TRBJ2-1; 7 bases are a match to TRBD2. The germline gives CDR1 SGHTA, CDR2 FQGNSA. The ends lost 5 bases at V and 5 bases at J; junction bases unmatched: 6. The CDR3 runs 14 residues. Written as DNA, the CDR3 is TGTGCCAGCAGCATTTGGGCGGGAGACAATGAGCAGTTCTTC. It translates to CASSIWAGDNEQFF.

J is TRBJ1-1 and V is TRBV15; 8 bases are a match to TRBD1. The CDR3 length is 16 residues. Trimming took 7 bases from V and 4 from J; bases not matched to a gene: 14. Germline V lookup: CDR1 LNHNV, CDR2 YYDKDF (reference sequence). The CDR3 loop reads CATKRSTGQGSTEAFF. Written as DNA, the CDR3 is TGTGCCACCAAAAGATCCACCGGACAGGGCAGCACTGAAGCTTTCTTT.

Comments on this clonotype: Just one base apart from a much larger clone, this may be a read error. The chain combines TRBV11-2 with TRBJ1-2; D not certain. The germline CDR1 and CDR2 sequences are SGHAT and FQNNGV. The CDR3 spans 13 residues. Here the CDR3 reads CVSSLDNSYGYTF. CDR3 nucleotides: TGTGTCAGCAGCTTAGATAACAGCTATGGCTACACCTTC.

The CDR3 DNA reads TGCAGTGCTAGAGAAGGGAATGGCTACACCTTC. Translated: CSAREGNGYTF. V gene TRBV20-1 combines with J gene TRBJ1-2; D unresolved. Germline loops: CDR1 DFQATT, CDR2 SNEGSKA (reference sequence). Trimming pared 0 bases from V and 6 bases from J, leaving 5 bases between. This CDR3 has 11 residues.

A few counts support this clonotype. This sequence joins TRBV6-6 and TRBJ1-3; the match to TRBD1 covers 9 bases. Per the germline V gene, CDR1 is MNHNY and CDR2 is SVGAGI (reference sequence). The CDR3 is made up of 15 amino acids. V shed 4 bases and J 3 bases; nucleotides not matched to a gene: 4. The CDR3 bases are TGTGCCAGCAGTTTAACAGGGGGCGTTGGAAACACCATATATTTT. As protein: CASSLTGGVGNTIYF.